Below are 32 T cell receptor beta chains sequenced from a single sample in a study of T-cell reconstitution after alpha-beta-depleted transplantation in children. Construction of the TCRbeta library involved unique molecular identifiers. TCRdb ran MiXCR on the PCR reads and lists one entry per CDR3 protein. In the table there are some 260,000 distinct CDR3 sequences, 20% to 30% of which are singletons. Sequences were derived from PBMCs, mostly from graft donor cells, sampled 360 days after TCRalphabeta/CD19-depleted stem cell transplant. The receptors stem from a female patient aged 2-15 years who had a stem cell transplant for congenital amegakaryocytic thrombocytopenia, so the T cells may come from the graft donor.

The V and J genes are TRBV5-1 and TRBJ2-1; 15 bases line up with TRBD2. CDR1 SGHRS and CDR2 YFSETQ come from the germline V gene. CDR3 size: 18 residues. Trimming took 3 bases from V and 3 from J; bases not matched to a gene: 7. The chain's CDR3 is CASSSGLAGGRNYNEQFF. The DNA of the CDR3 is TGCGCCAGCAGCTCCGGACTAGCGGGGGGGCGTAACTACAATGAGCAGTTCTTC. Using reference TRBV5-1 and TRBJ2-1 for the parts outside the CDR3, the full variable domain is KAGVTQTPRYLIKTRGQQVTLSCSPISGHRSVSWYQQTPGQGLQFLFEYFSETQRNKGNFPGRFSGRQFSNSRSEMNVSTLELGDSALYLCASSSGLAGGRNYNEQFFGPGTRLTVL.

V gene TRBV6-5 combines with J gene TRBJ1-4; 8 positions agree with TRBD1. The CDR3 is 15 residues long. Looked up from germline, CDR1 is MNHEY and CDR2 is SVGAGI. V shed 4 bases, J shed 3 bases, and the junction held 4 bases outside the gene matches. In DNA form, the CDR3 reads TGTGCCAGCAGTTCCCGACAGGGGTCTAATGAAAAACTGTTTTTT. It specifies CASSSRQGSNEKLFF.

This clonotype was seen more than once but under ten times. The chain joins TRBV27 to TRBJ2-5; D uncertain. With 5 bases removed from V and 5 bases from J, the gap between germline ends came to 9 bases. This CDR3 comprises 12 residues. Germline CDR1 is MNHEY and CDR2 is SMNVEV (reference sequence). The CDR3 nucleotides are TGTGCCAGCAGTATCATAGGGGAGACCCAGTACTTC. This gives the protein CASSIIGETQYF.

Ten or more counts support this clonotype. V usage is TRBV27 and J usage is TRBJ2-7, with 8 positions matching TRBD1. The CDR3 is 15 amino acids. The V segment lost 2 bases and the J segment 3 bases; nucleotides outside the gene matches: 6. CDR1 is MNHEY, CDR2 SMNVEV, per germline (reference sequence). CDR3 loop: CASSLTGGLGYEQYF. CDR3 nucleotide sequence: TGTGCCAGCAGTTTAACAGGGGGGTTAGGCTACGAGCAGTACTTC.

The chain is built from TRBV28 and TRBJ2-7, with 10 nucleotides matching TRBD1. The V and J ends lost 9 bases and 2 bases, in that order; junction bases with no gene match: 10. The CDR3 runs to 15 residues. Germline V CDR1 and CDR2: MDHEN, SYDVKM. Written as DNA, the CDR3 is TGTGCCAGTCTGGGACAGGGGACCCAGGCCTACGAGCAGTACTTC. Translation gives CASLGQGTQAYEQYF.

The chain joins TRBV4-2 to TRBJ1-1; 10 nucleotides align to TRBD1. From germline, CDR1 is LGHNA and CDR2 YNFKEQ. The CDR3 covers 17 residues. The V gene end was trimmed by 3 bases and the J gene end by 0 bases; junction bases not matched to a gene: 7. CDR3 sequence: CASSQGTGDFMNTEAFF. The CDR3 DNA reads TGTGCCAGCAGCCAGGGGACAGGGGACTTTATGAACACTGAAGCTTTCTTT.

This clonotype has only a few counts. The V call is TRBV5-6, the J call TRBJ2-7, with D maybe TRBD1 (5 bases). CDR3 size: 17 residues. The germline V gene has CDR1 SGHDT and CDR2 YYEEEE. The germline V and J ends were trimmed by 0 bases and 2 bases, with 18 bases remaining between them. CDR3 sequence (DNA): TGTGCCAGCAGCTTGGAAGGATCCAACAGGCGTACCTACGAGCAGTACTTC. Protein product: CASSLEGSNRRTYEQYF.

This clonotype came up a few times. This chain joins TRBV20-1 and TRBJ2-7, with TRBD1 matching 7 bases. Per germline, CDR1 DFQATT and CDR2 SNEGSKA (reference sequence). J lost 0 bases, V lost 5 bases, and 7 bases had no gene match. CDR3 length: 14 residues. The DNA for the CDR3 is TGCAGTGCTCTGGACAGGAGGAGCTCCTACGAGCAGTACTTC. Translated: CSALDRRSSYEQYF.

This clonotype has only a few counts. This chain uses TRBV5-1 with TRBJ2-3, with D perhaps given as TRBD1 or TRBD2 (5 bases each). The CDR3 extends over 15 amino acids. V was shortened by 0 bases and J by 2 bases, with 10 bases between the two germline ends. CDR1 and CDR2 (germline): SGHRS, YFSETQ. CDR3 in amino acids: CASSLVWGSTDTQYF. The CDR3, as DNA: TGCGCCAGCAGCTTGGTTTGGGGGTCCACAGATACGCAGTATTTT.

This clonotype was picked up many times. The rearrangement joins TRBV4-2 to TRBJ1-1, with D perhaps matching TRBD1 (5 bases). The germline V gene encodes CDR1 LGHNA and CDR2 YNFKEQ. V lost 0 bases to trimming and J lost 10 bases, with 18 bases between them. This CDR3 has 15 residues. CDR3 nucleotide sequence: TGTGCCAGCAGCCAAGATGTAACGGGGCGAGGAAGAGCTTTCTTT. This translates into CASSQDVTGRGRAFF.

In the case of this clonotype: The limits of the CDR3 on the DNA are not certain, so only TCRdb's listed CDR3 is given. The chain employs TRBV28 and TRBJ1-2; no check of the table's D call, TRBD1, against the DNA was made. Germline loops: CDR1 MDHEN, CDR2 SYDVKM. The CDR3 totals 18 residues, both ends included. CDR3 amino acids: CASSFGAGTGLGQYGYTF.

This clonotype was seen a handful of times. The chain has TRBV5-1 and TRBJ1-1; 7 bases line up with TRBD1. Germline V gives CDR1 SGHRS, CDR2 YFSETQ. The CDR3 runs to 14 residues. V lost 0 bases and J lost 7; bases outside the gene matches: 6. Here the CDR3 reads CASSLDGTAYEAFF. DNA for the CDR3: TGCGCCAGCAGCTTGGATGGGACAGCCTATGAAGCTTTCTTT.

This clonotype has only a few counts. The chain combines TRBV12-3 or TRBV12-4 with TRBJ2-7; D possibly matches TRBD1 or TRBD2 (6 bases each). Trimming stripped 6 bases from V and 1 base from J, with 16 bases between. CDR3 length: 15 amino acids. CDR3 in amino acids: CASRPGASVSYEQYF. DNA of the CDR3: TGTGCCAGCAGACCGGGGGCGAGTGTATCCTACGAGCAGTACTTC.

The chain joins TRBV21-1 to TRBJ2-3; TRBD2 reflects the table's D call only, with no check against the DNA. TRBV21-1 is listed as a pseudogene. This CDR3 has 16 residues. CDR3 loop: CASSDHGGASTDTQYF. The DNA for the CDR3 is TGTGCCAGCAGCGACCACGGCGGGGCTAGCACAGATACGCAGTATTTT.

This clonotype came up a few times. The chain has TRBV27 and TRBJ2-5, with D tentatively TRBD1 (5 bases). CDR1 is MNHEY, CDR2 SMNVEV, per germline (reference sequence). Trimming took 5 bases from V and 5 from J, leaving 15 bases between them. The CDR3 is made up of 14 amino acids. The CDR3 bases are TGTGCCAGCAGTAAACCCGACAGATGGGAGACCCAGTACTTC. It translates to CASSKPDRWETQYF.

This clonotype was detected only a few times. J is TRBJ2-2 and V is TRBV24-1; perhaps TRBD2 as D (6 bases). The length of the CDR3 is 15 residues. V dropped 3 bases and J dropped 4 bases, with 11 bases sitting between them. Germline-derived CDR1 and CDR2 are KGHDR and SFDVKD. CDR3 coding DNA: TGTGCCACCAGTGATAAGGGACTCACCACCGGGGAGCTGTTTTTT. This codes for CATSDKGLTTGELFF.

The J gene is TRBJ1-2, the V gene TRBV7-3; 7 bases align to TRBD1. Trimming removed 0 bases from V and 7 bases from J; junction bases left unmatched: 5. CDR3 length: 14 amino acids. Germline assignment: CDR1 SGHTA and CDR2 FQGTGA. The CDR3 loop reads CASSLTTGSPGYTF. CDR3 DNA: TGTGCCAGCAGCTTAACGACAGGGAGCCCTGGCTACACCTTC.

This chain connects TRBV5-1 to TRBJ2-5; D is unclear. The V gene's germline CDR1 is SGHRS and CDR2 YFSETQ. This CDR3 is built from 12 residues. The germline V and J ends were trimmed by 2 bases and 5 bases, with 7 bases remaining between them. The CDR3 DNA reads as TGCGCCAGCAGCTTTAGCACGGAGACCCAGTACTTC. It is translated as CASSFSTETQYF.

The V gene is TRBV4-1, the J gene TRBJ2-2; D may match TRBD1 or TRBD2 (7 bases each). Germline lookup yields CDR1 MGHRA and CDR2 YSYEKL. Deletions cut 4 bases from V and 6 bases from J, with 21 bases between. The CDR3 runs 17 residues. CDR3 residues: CASSLTRGTTLPGELFF. The CDR3 nucleotides read TGCGCCAGCAGCCTAACCAGGGGGACTACCCTCCCCGGGGAGCTGTTTTTT.

This clonotype turned up a few times. The rearrangement links TRBV4-1 to TRBJ2-7; 7 bases agree with TRBD1. This CDR3 is 17 amino acids long. V gave up 0 bases and J gave up 2 bases; unmatched junction bases: 10. The germline CDR1 and CDR2 sequences are MGHRA and YSYEKL. The chain's CDR3 is CASSQEVLRQGAYEQYF. In nucleotides, the CDR3 is TGCGCCAGCAGCCAAGAAGTCCTCCGACAGGGCGCCTACGAGCAGTACTTC.

This clonotype was counted only a few times. The genes are TRBV28 and TRBJ1-1; D possibly corresponds to TRBD1 (5 bases). Germline lookup yields CDR1 MDHEN and CDR2 SYDVKM. The ends were cut back, 3 bases at V and 2 bases at J, with 13 bases in the middle. This CDR3 contains 15 residues. CDR3 DNA: TGTGCCAGCAGTTTTAGGCCGAGGGGTAACACTGAAGCTTTCTTT. Translating it yields CASSFRPRGNTEAFF.

This clonotype was observed a handful of times. The chain couples TRBV28 to TRBJ1-1, with D unresolved. CDR1 and CDR2 (germline): MDHEN, SYDVKM. V was clipped by 7 bases and J by 8 bases, with 14 bases between them. The CDR3 runs to 12 residues. CDR3 loop: CASNVSGREAFF. CDR3 coding DNA: TGTGCCAGCAATGTCTCGGGCAGGGAAGCTTTCTTT. The full variable domain, its missing parts supplied by reference TRBV28 and TRBJ1-1, is DVKVTQSSRYLVKRTGEKVFLECVQDMDHENMFWYRQDPGLGLRLIYFSYDVKMKEKGDIPEGYSVSREKKERFSLILESASTNQTSMYLCASNVSGREAFFGQGTRLTVV.

The chain joins TRBV12-3 or TRBV12-4 to TRBJ2-4; TRBD1 agrees at 7 bases. Trimming at V came to 6 bases and at J to 1 base, leaving 3 bases not matched to a gene. The CDR3 is 14 amino acids. CDR3 sequence reads: CASSQDRAKNIQYF. CDR3 coding DNA: TGTGCCAGCAGCCAGGACAGGGCCAAAAACATTCAGTACTTC.

The CDR3 loop reads CAITETTNTEAFF. CDR3 sequence (DNA): TGTGCCATCACCGAGACAACGAACACTGAAGCTTTCTTT. The genes are TRBV10-3 and TRBJ1-1; unclear D gene. In germline, CDR1 is ENHRY, CDR2 SYGVKD. Trimming took off 7 bases at V and 1 base at J, with 10 bases between the two ends. The CDR3 is 13 amino acids.

V gene TRBV13 combines with J gene TRBJ1-1; D gene unclear. The V end lost 5 bases, the J end lost 3 bases, and 16 bases lay between the germline ends. The CDR3 length is 15 residues. From germline, CDR1 is PRHDT and CDR2 FYEKMQ (reference sequence). DNA of the CDR3: TGTGCCAGCAGCCGCTTTGTCGGTGTTGACACTGAAGCTTTCTTT. Its translation is CASSRFVGVDTEAFF.

This chain links TRBV6-5 with TRBJ1-3; no firm D call. The CDR3 loop spans 12 amino acids. Germline CDR1 is MNHEY and CDR2 is SVGAGI. V was cut by 4 bases and J by 8 bases, with 9 bases left in between. Here the CDR3 reads CASSSNWDTIYF. The CDR3 nucleotides read TGTGCCAGCAGTTCAAACTGGGACACCATATATTTT.

A single count supports this clonotype. The chain links TRBV7-8 to TRBJ2-5, with D uncertain. Germline V gives CDR1 SGHVS, CDR2 FQNEAQ. CDR3 size: 14 residues. Trimming took off 0 bases at V and 4 bases at J, with 9 bases between the two ends. CDR3 bases: TGTGCCAGCAGCTTAGCGCTAATCGGAGAGACCCAGTACTTC. This sequence encodes CASSLALIGETQYF.

Points on this clonotype: It is likely a read error, because the conserved phenylalanine at the end of the CDR3 is missing. The CDR3 coding sequence is TGCGCCAGCAGCAGCTCGCTGGGGTCACCTGGAAACACCATATATGTT. Amino acid sequence: CASSSSLGSPGNTIYV. The V gene is TRBV5-1, the J gene TRBJ1-3, with D unresolved. CDR1 is SGHRS and CDR2 is YFSETQ in the germline V gene. The CDR3 contains 16 residues. The V gene lost 4 bases and the J gene lost 2 bases, with 16 bases spanning the gap.

This chain joins TRBV28 and TRBJ2-3; D perhaps matches TRBD2 (5 bases). The V end lost 6 bases, the J end lost 0 bases, and 13 bases lay between the germline ends. CDR1 MDHEN and CDR2 SYDVKM come from the germline V gene. CDR3 length: 15 amino acids. The CDR3 DNA reads TGTGCCAGCAGCCCACAGACGGGGAGCACAGATACGCAGTATTTT. Encoded protein: CASSPQTGSTDTQYF.

The chain couples TRBV6-5 to TRBJ2-5; D possibly matches TRBD1 or TRBD2 (6 bases each). Trimming pared 4 bases from V and 5 bases from J, leaving 17 bases between. Germline V CDR1 and CDR2: MNHEY, SVGAGI. The CDR3 spans 15 residues. CDR3 DNA: TGTGCCAGCAGTTTCCACCGAGAGGGGGGTGAGACCCAGTACTTC. Translating gives CASSFHREGGETQYF.

The rearrangement joins TRBV5-1 to TRBJ1-1; the D gene is possibly TRBD1 (6 bases). Germline CDR1 and CDR2: SGHRS and YFSETQ. The ends were cut back, 5 bases at V and 8 bases at J, with 16 bases in the middle. CDR3 length equals 13 residues. The CDR3 protein is CASSPERGTEAFF. The CDR3 DNA reads as TGCGCCAGCAGTCCAGAAAGGGGGACAGAAGCTTTCTTT. The full variable domain, with the rest looked up from reference TRBV5-1 and TRBJ1-1, is KAGVTQTPRYLIKTRGQQVTLSCSPISGHRSVSWYQQTPGQGLQFLFEYFSETQRNKGNFPGRFSGRQFSNSRSEMNVSTLELGDSALYLCASSPERGTEAFFGQGTRLTVV.

The J gene is TRBJ2-3, the V gene TRBV20-1; possible D gene TRBD1, 5 bases. This CDR3 spans 13 amino acids. Deletions cut 4 bases from V and 0 bases from J, with 8 bases between. The germline gives CDR1 DFQATT, CDR2 SNEGSKA (reference sequence). The CDR3 region is CSATSGSTDTQYF. The CDR3 DNA sequence: TGCAGTGCTACGTCAGGGAGCACAGATACGCAGTATTTT.